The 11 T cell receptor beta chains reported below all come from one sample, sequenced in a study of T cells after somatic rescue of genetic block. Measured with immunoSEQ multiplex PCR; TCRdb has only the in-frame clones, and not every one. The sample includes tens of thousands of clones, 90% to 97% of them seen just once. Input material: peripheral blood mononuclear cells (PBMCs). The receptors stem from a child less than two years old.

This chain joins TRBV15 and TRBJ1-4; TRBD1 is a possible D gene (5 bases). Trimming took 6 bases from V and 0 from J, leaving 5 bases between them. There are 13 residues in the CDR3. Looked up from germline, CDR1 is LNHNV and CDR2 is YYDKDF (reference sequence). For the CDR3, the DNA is TGTGCCACCAGGGGGGCAACTAATGAAAAACTGTTTTTT. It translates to CATRGATNEKLFF. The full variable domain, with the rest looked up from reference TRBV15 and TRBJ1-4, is DAMVIQNPRYQVTQFGKPVTLSCSQTLNHNVMYWYQQKSSQAPKLLFHYYDKDFNNEADTPDNFQSRRPNTSFCFLDIRSPGLGDTAMYLCATRGATNEKLFFGSGTQLSVL.

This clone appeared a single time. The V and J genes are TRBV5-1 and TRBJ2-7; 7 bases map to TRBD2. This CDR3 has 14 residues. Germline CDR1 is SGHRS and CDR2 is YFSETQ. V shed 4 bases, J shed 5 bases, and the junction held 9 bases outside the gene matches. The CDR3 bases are TGCGCCAGCAGCCTCAGAGGGAGGGCCCACGAGCAGTACTTC. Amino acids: CASSLRGRAHEQYF.

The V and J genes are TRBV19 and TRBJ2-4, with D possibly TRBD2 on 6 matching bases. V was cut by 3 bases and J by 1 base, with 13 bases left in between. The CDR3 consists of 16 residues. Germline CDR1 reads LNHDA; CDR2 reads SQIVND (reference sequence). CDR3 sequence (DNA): TGTGCCAGTAGTATTGGGGGGTGGAGGGCCAAAAACATTCAGTACTTC. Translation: CASSIGGWRAKNIQYF.

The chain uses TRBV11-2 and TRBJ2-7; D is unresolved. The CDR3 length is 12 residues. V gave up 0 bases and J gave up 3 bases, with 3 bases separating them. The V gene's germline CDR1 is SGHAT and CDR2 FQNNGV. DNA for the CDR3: TGTGCCAGCAGCTTAGACCGCTACGAGCAGTACTTC. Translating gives CASSLDRYEQYF.

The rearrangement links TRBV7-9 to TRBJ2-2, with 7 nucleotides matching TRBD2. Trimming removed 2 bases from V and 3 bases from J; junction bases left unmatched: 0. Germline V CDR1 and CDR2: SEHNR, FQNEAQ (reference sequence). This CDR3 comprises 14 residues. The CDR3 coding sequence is TGTGCCAGCAGCTTAACTAGCGACACCGGGGAGCTGTTTTTT. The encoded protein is CASSLTSDTGELFF.

The chain's CDR3 is CASSIGGSDTQYF. The CDR3 DNA follows: TGTGCCAGTAGTATAGGCGGGTCCGATACGCAGTATTTT. The V gene is TRBV19, the J gene TRBJ2-3; perhaps TRBD2 as D (5 bases). Per the germline V gene, CDR1 is LNHDA and CDR2 is SQIVND (reference sequence). The V and J ends lost 1 base and 6 bases respectively, with 8 bases between them. The CDR3 is 13 amino acids.

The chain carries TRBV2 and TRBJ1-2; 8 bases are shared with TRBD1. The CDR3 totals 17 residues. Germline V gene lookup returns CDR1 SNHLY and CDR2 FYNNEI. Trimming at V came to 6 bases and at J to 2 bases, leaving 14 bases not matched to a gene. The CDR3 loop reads CASSRPFSGTGNYGYTF. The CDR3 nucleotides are TGTGCCAGCAGCCGACCGTTTTCAGGGACAGGCAACTATGGCTACACCTTC.

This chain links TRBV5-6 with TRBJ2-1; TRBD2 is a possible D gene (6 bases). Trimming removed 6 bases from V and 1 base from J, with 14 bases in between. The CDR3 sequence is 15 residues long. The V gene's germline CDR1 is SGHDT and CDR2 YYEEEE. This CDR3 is CASILKGGSYNEQFF. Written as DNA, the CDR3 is TGTGCCAGCATCCTTAAGGGAGGTTCCTACAATGAGCAGTTCTTC.

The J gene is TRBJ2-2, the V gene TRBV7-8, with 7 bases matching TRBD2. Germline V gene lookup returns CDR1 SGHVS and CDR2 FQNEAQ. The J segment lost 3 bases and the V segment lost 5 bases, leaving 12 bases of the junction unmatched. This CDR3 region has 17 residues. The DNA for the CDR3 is TGTGCCAGCAGCCCGGGACTACCTGCAGGTTACACCGGGGAGCTGTTTTTT. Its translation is CASSPGLPAGYTGELFF.

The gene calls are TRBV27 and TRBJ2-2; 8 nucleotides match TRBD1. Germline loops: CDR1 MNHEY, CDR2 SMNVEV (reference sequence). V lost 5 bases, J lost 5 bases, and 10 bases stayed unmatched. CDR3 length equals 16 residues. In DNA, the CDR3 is TGTGCCAGCAGTCTCTACAGGGGGAAGGGTACCGGGGAGCTGTTTTTT. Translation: CASSLYRGKGTGELFF.

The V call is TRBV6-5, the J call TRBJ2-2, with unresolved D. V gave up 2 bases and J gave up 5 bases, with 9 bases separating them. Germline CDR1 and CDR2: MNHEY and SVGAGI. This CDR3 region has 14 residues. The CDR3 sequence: CASSYGLGTGELFF. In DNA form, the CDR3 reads TGTGCCAGCAGTTACGGTTTAGGGACCGGGGAGCTGTTTTTT.